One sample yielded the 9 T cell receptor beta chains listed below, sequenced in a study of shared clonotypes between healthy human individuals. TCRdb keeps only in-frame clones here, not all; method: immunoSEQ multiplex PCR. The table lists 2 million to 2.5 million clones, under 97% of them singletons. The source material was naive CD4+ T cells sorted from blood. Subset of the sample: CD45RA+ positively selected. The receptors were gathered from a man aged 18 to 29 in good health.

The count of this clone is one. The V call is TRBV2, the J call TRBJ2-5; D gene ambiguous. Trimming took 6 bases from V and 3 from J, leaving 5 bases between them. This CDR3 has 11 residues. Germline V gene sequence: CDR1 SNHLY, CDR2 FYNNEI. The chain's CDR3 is CASRAEETQYF. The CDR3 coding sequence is TGTGCCAGCAGGGCCGAAGAGACCCAGTACTTC.

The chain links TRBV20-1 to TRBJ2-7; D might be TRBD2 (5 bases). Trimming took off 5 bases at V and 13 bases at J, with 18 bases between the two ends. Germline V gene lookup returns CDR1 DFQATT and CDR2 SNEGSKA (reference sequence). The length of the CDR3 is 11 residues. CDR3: CSARTASGGYF. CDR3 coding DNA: TGCAGTGCTCGGACTGCGTCGGGTGGCTACTTC.

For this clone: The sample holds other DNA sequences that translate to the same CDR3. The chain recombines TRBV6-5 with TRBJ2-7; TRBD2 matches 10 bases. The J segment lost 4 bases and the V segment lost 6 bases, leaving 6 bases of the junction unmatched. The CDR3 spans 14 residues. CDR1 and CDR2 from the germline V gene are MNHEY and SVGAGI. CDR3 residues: CASSSAGGPYEQYF. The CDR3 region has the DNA TGTGCCAGCAGCTCAGCGGGAGGGCCTTACGAGCAGTACTTC.

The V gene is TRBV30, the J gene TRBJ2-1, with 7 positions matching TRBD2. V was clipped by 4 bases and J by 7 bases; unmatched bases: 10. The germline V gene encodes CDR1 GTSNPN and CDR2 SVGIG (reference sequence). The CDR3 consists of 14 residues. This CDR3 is CAWIGAGLGNEQFF. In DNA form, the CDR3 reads TGTGCCTGGATCGGAGCGGGGTTAGGAAATGAGCAGTTCTTC.

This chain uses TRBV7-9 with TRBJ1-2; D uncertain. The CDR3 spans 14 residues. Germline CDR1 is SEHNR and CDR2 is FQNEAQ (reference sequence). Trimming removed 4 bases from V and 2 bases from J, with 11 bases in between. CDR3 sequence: CASSSNKGNYGYTF. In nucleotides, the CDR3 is TGTGCCAGCAGCTCAAACAAGGGAAACTATGGCTACACCTTC.

CDR3 protein: CASSPTSGSASYNEQFF. CDR3 bases: TGTGCCAGCAGCCCCACTAGCGGGAGTGCGTCCTACAATGAGCAGTTCTTC. The gene calls are TRBV9 and TRBJ2-1, with TRBD2 identical over 11 bases. Germline CDR1 reads SGDLS; CDR2 reads YYNGEE. There are 17 residues in the CDR3. V was clipped by 4 bases and J by 1 base; unmatched bases: 7.

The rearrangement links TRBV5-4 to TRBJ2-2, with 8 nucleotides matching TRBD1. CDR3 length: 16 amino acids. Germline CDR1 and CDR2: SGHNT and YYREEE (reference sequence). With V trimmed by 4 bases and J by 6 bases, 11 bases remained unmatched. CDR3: CASSPFRGPYPGELFF. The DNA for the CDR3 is TGTGCCAGCAGCCCATTCAGGGGGCCGTACCCCGGGGAGCTGTTTTTT.

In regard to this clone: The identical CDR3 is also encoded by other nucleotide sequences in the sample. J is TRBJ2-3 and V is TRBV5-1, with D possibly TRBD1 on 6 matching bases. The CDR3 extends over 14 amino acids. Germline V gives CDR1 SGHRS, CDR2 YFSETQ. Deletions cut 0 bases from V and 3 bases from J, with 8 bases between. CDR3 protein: CASSLGGRTDTQYF. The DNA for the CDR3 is TGCGCCAGCAGCTTGGGGGGGCGGACAGATACGCAGTATTTT.

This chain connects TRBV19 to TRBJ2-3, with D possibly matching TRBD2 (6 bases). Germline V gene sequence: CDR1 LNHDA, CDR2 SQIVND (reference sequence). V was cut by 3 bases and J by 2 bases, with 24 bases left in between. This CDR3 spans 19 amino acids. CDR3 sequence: CASSMISPLVRDLTDTQYF. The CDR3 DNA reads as TGTGCCAGTAGTATGATTTCCCCACTAGTGCGGGACCTCACAGATACGCAGTATTTT.